These 6 T cell receptor beta chains were all obtained from the same sample, sequenced in a study of molecular identifiers for immune sequencing clone quantification. TCRdb ran MiXCR on the PCR reads and lists one entry per CDR3 protein. Counted here are about 320,000 distinct CDR3 sequences, around a fifth occurring once; the ten biggest clones make up roughly 0.86%. The sequenced sample consisted of naive CD8+ T cells from blood, with Jurkat cell RNA spiked in. Specified subset: FACS-sorted CD8+CD4-CCR7+CD45RA+ naive T cells. The receptors derive from a human donor in good health. Some libraries in this study had Jurkat cell RNA spiked in.

This clonotype has at least ten counts. The DNA of the CDR3 is TGCGCCAGCAGCCAAGATCGCGCAGGGTACTATGGCTACACCTTC. This codes for CASSQDRAGYYGYTF. J is TRBJ1-2 and V is TRBV4-3, with TRBD1 as a possible D gene (5 bases). The CDR3 length is 15 residues. V was trimmed by 0 bases and J by 3 bases, leaving 11 bases between them. Germline CDR1 LGHNA, CDR2 YSLEER.

The count of this clonotype is one. The V gene is TRBV11-2, the J gene TRBJ2-1; 8 bases align to TRBD1. Germline V gene sequence: CDR1 SGHAT, CDR2 FQNNGV. With V trimmed by 5 bases and J by 1 base, 10 bases remained unmatched. The length of the CDR3 is 17 residues. The CDR3 bases are TGTGCCAGCAGCCCGGCAGGGGGCATGGGGTCCTACAATGAGCAGTTCTTC. Its protein is CASSPAGGMGSYNEQFF.

This clonotype was seen at least ten times. The DNA for the CDR3 is TGTGCCAGCAGCTTACACGAGCAGGAGATAGCCAAAAACATTCAGTACTTC. Encoded protein: CASSLHEQEIAKNIQYF. This chain connects TRBV7-2 to TRBJ2-4; unclear D gene. This CDR3 is 17 amino acids long. Germline V gene sequence: CDR1 SGHTA, CDR2 FQGNSA. The V gene lost 2 bases and the J gene lost 0 bases, with 14 bases spanning the gap.

This clonotype came up many times. The chain carries TRBV7-9 and TRBJ2-2; D is ambiguous. The V gene lost 5 bases and the J gene lost 5 bases, with 12 bases spanning the gap. In germline, CDR1 is SEHNR, CDR2 FQNEAQ (reference sequence). This CDR3 comprises 14 residues. CDR3 sequence reads: CASSPEGLTGELFF. The CDR3 DNA sequence: TGTGCCAGCAGCCCCGAAGGATTAACCGGGGAGCTGTTTTTT.

About this clonotype: This clone may be a read error of a much larger clone one base away. The V and J genes are TRBV6-5 and TRBJ2-3; possible D gene TRBD1, 5 bases. This CDR3 is built from 15 residues. Germline-derived CDR1 and CDR2 are MNHEY and SVGAGI. CDR3 bases: TGTGCCTGCAGTTACTCGTCAGGTTCAGGGGATACGCAGTATTTT. Amino acids: CACSYSSGSGDTQYF.

Many counts were recorded for this clonotype. The chain uses TRBV29-1 and TRBJ2-1, with D possibly being TRBD1 or TRBD2 (6 bases each). The V gene's germline CDR1 is SQVTM and CDR2 ANQGSEA. The CDR3 covers 14 residues. The V gene lost 4 bases and the J gene lost 7 bases, with 17 bases spanning the gap. The CDR3, as DNA: TGCAGCGTTGGGAGAGGGGGGAATATGAATGAGCAGTTCTTC. Translation gives CSVGRGGNMNEQFF.